Sequencing of this T cell receptor beta chain was carried out in a study of blood T cells in healthy people across ages. The use of a sample-barcoded 5' primer and a J-beta primer mix characterized a second PCR of roughly 6 to 11 cycles. A tag from a template-switch adaptor with 12 random nucleotides marked each cDNA molecule. TCRdb re-derived calls from the 5' RACE reads in MiXCR, one entry per CDR3 protein. The table lists about 1.4 million distinct CDR3 sequences, approximately 60% of them singletons. Isolation per sample recovered at least 7 million PBMCs. As for this clonotype: The antigen is unknown.

General study points: Among long-lived donors, naive CD4+ cells were more numerous and diversity higher than in aged donors.

This CDR3 region has 11 residues. The germline V gene encodes CDR1 MNHNS and CDR2 SASEGT. This TCR came from a man aged 18 to 29 in good health. Sequenced sample: blood. The chain employs TRBV6-1 and TRBJ1-2, with D possibly being TRBD1 (5 bases). The CDR3 bases are TGTGCAGGGAGTTTAGGGGATGGCTACACCTTC. Amino acid sequence: CAGSLGDGYTF.